Listed below are T cell receptor beta chains from one sample, sequenced in a study of blood T cell repertoires in COVID-19. This table comes from immunoSEQ multiplex PCR, and its TCRdb copy is limited to in-frame clones, with some not included. The data contain some 290,000 clones, roughly 89% of them singletons. The sequencing sample was made of PBMCs or T cells enriched from blood (not recorded which). The source of these receptors is a woman aged 25 to 39 who had recovered from COVID-19. CDR3s include the opening cysteine and the closing phenylalanine or tryptophan. D genes are given only for firm matches. Only part of the rows carry a size: once, few, many, or a class if the clone is expanded.

V: TRBV5-4; size: .; J: TRBJ2-2; D: TRBD2; DNA: TGTGCCAGCAGCCACAGACTAGCGGGGATCACCGGGGAGCTGTTTTTT; CDR3: CASSHRLAGITGELFF
V: TRBV5-1; size: .; J: TRBJ2-1; D: .; DNA: TGCGCCAGCATGCGGGACGTGTACAATGAGCAGTTCTTC; CDR3: CASMRDVYNEQFF
V: TRBV7-2; size: .; J: TRBJ1-1; D: TRBD1; DNA: TGTGCCAGCAGCTTACAAGGGACAGGGATTGGGGCTGAAGCTTTCTTT; CDR3: CASSLQGTGIGAEAFF
V: TRBV7-9; size: .; J: TRBJ2-2; D: .; DNA: TGTGCCAGCTCCGAGCCCCCGATCGGGGAGCTGTTTTTT; CDR3: CASSEPPIGELFF
V: TRBV4-1; size: .; J: TRBJ1-2; D: .; DNA: TGCGCCAGCAGCCAAGTAGGTGGAGAGAACTATGGCTACACCTTC; CDR3: CASSQVGGENYGYTF
V: TRBV10-1; size: .; J: TRBJ1-4; D: .; DNA: TGCGCCAGCAGTACCTCGCGGGGGGCGAACGAAAAACTGTTTTTT; CDR3: CASSTSRGANEKLFF
V: TRBV18; size: .; J: TRBJ2-1; D: TRBD2; DNA: TGTGCCAGCTCATACTTACATCCGGTGTCTAGCGGGAGCAATGAGCAGTTCTTC; CDR3: CASSYLHPVSSGSNEQFF
V: TRBV7-6; size: .; J: TRBJ2-1; D: .; DNA: TGTGCCAGCAGCTTAGGGGCGGGCTCCTACAATGAGCAGTTCTTC; CDR3: CASSLGAGSYNEQFF
V: TRBV7-6; size: .; J: TRBJ1-2; D: .; DNA: TGTGCCAGCAGCTTAGGAGGAGTTTTGCAGAGTCATGGCTACACCTTC; CDR3: CASSLGGVLQSHGYTF
V: TRBV10-3; size: .; J: TRBJ2-7; D: TRBD1; DNA: TGTGCCATCAGTGAGTCGACTCCCCTTACAGGGGTTTCTTACGAGCAGTACTTC; CDR3: CAISESTPLTGVSYEQYF
V: TRBV5-1; size: .; J: TRBJ1-1; D: .; DNA: TGCGCCAGCAGCCCAGACAGCTCGCTTGAAGCTTTCTTT; CDR3: CASSPDSSLEAFF
V: TRBV6-5; size: .; J: TRBJ1-2; D: .; DNA: TGTGCCAGCAGCCTTGACAGGCGCTATGGCTACACCTTC; CDR3: CASSLDRRYGYTF
V: TRBV28; size: .; J: TRBJ2-5; D: .; DNA: TGTGCCAGCAGTTTATCTGCGGGTGTACAAGAGACCCAGTACTTC; CDR3: CASSLSAGVQETQYF
V: TRBV4-1; size: .; J: TRBJ1-4; D: .; DNA: TGCGCCAGCAGCCAATCGAGCAGGGGCGTTGTTGAAAAACTGTTTTTT; CDR3: CASSQSSRGVVEKLFF
V: TRBV18; size: .; J: TRBJ1-2; D: .; DNA: TGTGCCAGCTCACGGACAGCGACTTATGGCTACACCTTC; CDR3: CASSRTATYGYTF
V: TRBV9; size: .; J: TRBJ2-3; D: .; DNA: TGTGCCAGCAGCCTGAGGACTCACAGCACAGATACGCAGTATTTT; CDR3: CASSLRTHSTDTQYF
V: TRBV5-1; size: once; J: TRBJ2-2; D: TRBD2; DNA: TGCGCCAGCAGCTCGACTAGCGGGACGGTCGGGGAGCTGTTTTTT; CDR3: CASSSTSGTVGELFF
V: TRBV12-3/TRBV12-4; size: .; J: TRBJ2-1; D: .; DNA: TGTGCCAGCAGTTTGGCAGGGGGGAATGAGCAGTTCTTC; CDR3: CASSLAGGNEQFF
V: TRBV21-1; size: .; J: TRBJ2-2; D: .; DNA: TGTGCCAGCAGCAAAGTCTTCCCTACACGAGACAGATCGAACACCGGGGAGCTGTTTTTT; CDR3: CASSKVFPTRDRSNTGELFF
V: TRBV19; size: few; J: TRBJ1-1; D: TRBD1; DNA: TGTGCCAGTAGCGGACAGGGGGTATCTAATGCTGAAGCTTTCTTT; CDR3: CASSGQGVSNAEAFF
V: TRBV27; size: .; J: TRBJ2-7; D: .; DNA: TGTGCCAGCAGTCCCGGACAGAAGCAGTACTTC; CDR3: CASSPGQKQYF
V: TRBV20-1; size: .; J: TRBJ1-2; D: TRBD1; DNA: TGCAGTGCTGGAGGGGGCAGAGGCTACACCTTC; CDR3: CSAGGGRGYTF
V: TRBV9; size: once; J: TRBJ2-7; D: .; DNA: TGTGCCAGCAGCGTAGAACTAGCCTCCTACGAGCAGTACTTC; CDR3: CASSVELASYEQYF
V: TRBV28; size: .; J: TRBJ1-2; D: TRBD1; DNA: TGTGCCAGCAGGGTTCCGCGGGACAGGGTAACCTTC; CDR3: CASRVPRDRVTF
V: TRBV3-1/TRBV3-2; size: .; J: TRBJ1-5; D: TRBD1; DNA: TGTGCCAGCAGCCTCGGACAGGTAAATCAGCCCCAGCATTTT; CDR3: CASSLGQVNQPQHF
V: TRBV9; size: .; J: TRBJ2-1; D: TRBD1; DNA: TGTGCCAGCAGCGTGGGACAGGGGTTTGATGAGCAGTTCTTC; CDR3: CASSVGQGFDEQFF
V: TRBV5-1; size: .; J: TRBJ2-1; D: .; DNA: TGCGCCAGCAGCCCACAGGGGAGGAATGAGCAGTTCTTC; CDR3: CASSPQGRNEQFF
V: TRBV28; size: .; J: TRBJ2-7; D: .; DNA: TGTGCCAGCAGACACAGAGGGGAGCAGTACTTC; CDR3: CASRHRGEQYF
V: TRBV7-3; size: .; J: TRBJ2-3; D: .; DNA: TGTGCCAGCAGCTTCACAGGGGGGGACACCCCAGATACGCAGTATTTT; CDR3: CASSFTGGDTPDTQYF
V: TRBV27; size: .; J: TRBJ1-1; D: .; DNA: TGTGCCAGCAGTCCCGGTGGAGGGAAAGCTTTCTTT; CDR3: CASSPGGGKAFF